The entry that follows covers one T cell receptor (beta chain) sequence. The antigen is undetermined. The germline V and J ends were trimmed by 3 bases and 6 bases, with 11 bases remaining between them. The CDR3 loop spans 12 amino acids. Germline values: CDR1 DFQATT, CDR2 SNEGSKA (reference sequence). Treatment meaning: approximately 11-day PBMC culture with coronavirus spike peptide pools or control peptides (ViraFEST assay). This entry belongs to a study of vaccination and CD4 T cells after COVID-19. CD4+ T cells that had been cultured provided DNA sequenced with the Oncomine TCR Beta short-read assay. MiXCR was run by TCRdb on the PCR reads, yielding one entry per CDR3 protein. This sample carries about 18,000 distinct CDR3 sequences, 35% to 50% of them seen once, and the ten largest clones take around 7.7%.

The specimen comprised CD4+ T cells from blood, cultured in vitro, sampled after SARS-CoV-2 vaccination. This chain connects TRBV20-1 to TRBJ1-2, with no clear D. This TCR was recovered from a human donor who had recovered from COVID-19. The CDR3 region is CSARTNGDGYTF. Written as DNA, the CDR3 is TGCAGTGCTAGGACCAACGGGGATGGCTACACCTTC.